What follows are 8 T cell receptor beta chains derived from one specimen sequenced in a study of blood T cell repertoires in COVID-19. The method was immunoSEQ multiplex PCR; TCRdb's version includes in-frame clones alone and lacks a portion of them. There are 200,000 to 250,000 clones in the sample; approximately 86% occur only once, and about 2.9% lies in the top ten. Sequencing was performed on peripheral blood. The origin of the receptors is a woman younger than 45 who had recovered from COVID-19.

This clone was seen only once. This sequence joins TRBV9 and TRBJ1-3; possible D gene TRBD1, 5 bases. V lost 0 bases and J 3 bases, leaving 7 bases between the germline ends. This CDR3 is 14 amino acids long. The germline V gene has CDR1 SGDLS and CDR2 YYNGEE. The CDR3 is CASSVVGGGNTIYF. As DNA, the CDR3 is TGTGCCAGCAGCGTAGTCGGGGGTGGAAACACCATATATTTT. Together with reference TRBV9 and TRBJ1-3, the CDR3 gives the full variable domain: DSGVTQTPKHLITATGQRVTLRCSPRSGDLSVYWYQQSLDQGLQFLIQYYNGEERAKGNILERFSAQQFPDLHSELNLSSLELGDSALYFCASSVVGGGNTIYFGEGSWLTVV.

The sample holds one count of this clone. The rearrangement links TRBV6-6 to TRBJ2-7; D not certain. The CDR3 is made up of 12 amino acids. Trimming pared 6 bases from V and 3 bases from J, leaving 9 bases between. Per the germline V gene, CDR1 is MNHNY and CDR2 is SVGAGI (reference sequence). DNA for the CDR3: TGTGCCAGCAGATCCGACAACTACGAGCAGTACTTC. This encodes CASRSDNYEQYF.

This rearrangement joins TRBV12-3 or TRBV12-4 to TRBJ2-5, with D hard to call. Trimming cost V 3 bases and J 1 base, with 6 bases left between them. The CDR3 has 13 amino acids. The CDR3 is CASSLGSQETQYF. The CDR3, as DNA: TGTGCCAGCAGTTTGGGCTCCCAAGAGACCCAGTACTTC.

This chain joins TRBV5-1 and TRBJ1-2; 10 bases agree with TRBD1. In germline, CDR1 is SGHRS, CDR2 YFSETQ. There are 16 residues in the CDR3. The V and J ends lost 4 bases and 3 bases, in that order; junction bases with no gene match: 9. The CDR3 nucleotides read TGCGCCAGCAGCGACAGGACAGGGGGTCAATACTATGGCTACACCTTC. It encodes CASSDRTGGQYYGYTF.

The rearrangement links TRBV19 to TRBJ1-1; 7 bases are shared with TRBD1. With V trimmed by 6 bases and J by 0 bases, 7 bases remained unmatched. Germline V gene lookup returns CDR1 LNHDA and CDR2 SQIVND (reference sequence). CDR3 length equals 15 residues. CDR3 bases: TGTGCCAGTAGATTCAGGGGGGAGTTGAACACTGAAGCTTTCTTT. It is translated as CASRFRGELNTEAFF.

The gene calls are TRBV3-1 (or the pseudogene TRBV3-2) and TRBJ2-3; no clear D gene. This CDR3 has 13 amino acids. The V gene's germline CDR1 is LGHDT and CDR2 YNNKEL (reference sequence). Trimming stripped 1 base from V and 4 bases from J, with 6 bases between. The CDR3 here is CASSQVSADTQYF. CDR3 coding DNA: TGTGCCAGCAGCCAAGTTTCGGCAGATACGCAGTATTTT.

This clone was observed a handful of times. This rearrangement joins TRBV7-9 to TRBJ1-5; 9 bases line up with TRBD1. Germline V gene data show CDR1 as SEHNR and CDR2 as FQNEAQ (reference sequence). The junction had 14 bases not matched to a gene; V was cut back by 6 bases and J by 2 bases. The CDR3 totals 18 residues. Written as DNA, the CDR3 is TGTGCCAGCAGTAAAGGTGCGGGGACAGGGTTGGGCAATCAGCCCCAGCATTTT. The encoded protein is CASSKGAGTGLGNQPQHF.

The chain's CDR3 is CASSDGQGNTIYF. The CDR3 DNA reads TGCGCCAGCAGTGACGGACAGGGGAACACCATATATTTT. The chain carries TRBV5-1 and TRBJ1-3, with TRBD1 matching over 9 bases. With V trimmed by 5 bases and J by 7 bases, 4 bases remained unmatched. CDR3 length equals 13 residues. CDR1 and CDR2 from the germline V gene are SGHRS and YFSETQ.